Shown below are 17 T cell receptor beta chains from a single sample sequenced in a study of T cells in Graves' hyperthyroidism and ophthalmopathy (dated by TCRdb to the late 2010s). The library was built by means of multiplex PCR. Sequencing took place on an Illumina HiSeq 2000. Amplification of TCR beta CDR3 regions was carried out from RNA transcripts. A first-round RT-PCR of the TCR CDR3 used the HTBI primer set with the Qiagen OneStep RT-PCR kit. TCRdb itself trimmed the public reads at Q25 with fastp, ran MiXCR and retained productive beta chains. Rows with one shared CDR3 protein collapse into an entry with the most common genes and DNA. The sample table lists under 700,000 distinct CDR3 sequences, more than 45% of them with a count of one. The ten largest clones capture just over 8% of the sample. The sequenced material came from peripheral blood or thyroid tissue (not recorded which). These receptor sequences come from a young woman with Graves' hyperthyroidism. Donor details come from another sample of the same person, matched by shared clones.

The chain links TRBV7-9 to TRBJ1-5, with 8 bases fitting TRBD1. This CDR3 has 15 residues. In germline, CDR1 is SEHNR, CDR2 FQNEAQ (reference sequence). Germline trimming cut 5 bases from V and 3 bases from J; bases unmatched to any gene: 6. The CDR3 reads CASSQTGGPNQPQHF. The DNA of the CDR3 is TGTGCCAGCAGCCAAACAGGGGGGCCCAATCAGCCCCAGCATTTT.

The sample holds many counts of this clonotype. The V call is TRBV24-1, the J call TRBJ1-1; the D gene is possibly TRBD1 (5 bases). V was cut by 5 bases and J by 0 bases, with 12 bases left in between. CDR1 is KGHDR and CDR2 is SFDVKD in the germline V gene. This CDR3 contains 15 residues. The DNA of the CDR3 is TGTGCCACCAGTGCTTCAGGGCCCATGAACACTGAAGCTTTCTTT. Amino acids: CATSASGPMNTEAFF.

Of note for this clonotype: One end of the junction is discordant with germline, which a read error may explain. This chain joins TRBV9 and TRBJ2-6, with 7 nucleotides matching TRBD1. This CDR3 is built from 14 residues. Per germline, CDR1 SGDLS and CDR2 YYNGEE. The CDR3 nucleotides read TGTGCCAGCAGCGAAAAGGGGGCCTTAAACACTGAAGCTTTC. Its translation: CASSEKGALNTEAF.

This clonotype occurred many times. The gene calls are TRBV7-9 and TRBJ2-5, with 9 bases aligning to TRBD1. Trimming took 7 bases from V and 5 from J; bases not matched to a gene: 14. Germline CDR1 SEHNR, CDR2 FQNEAQ (reference sequence). This CDR3 is 16 amino acids long. The CDR3 nucleotides are TGTGCCAGCACCGCTTCGAACAGGGGGCGTCGGGAGACCCAGTACTTC. Translation gives CASTASNRGRRETQYF.

This clonotype was seen a handful of times. The rearrangement uses TRBV10-3 and TRBJ2-2; TRBD1 aligns across 12 bases. Germline CDR1 reads ENHRY; CDR2 reads SYGVKD. The junction had 4 bases not matched to a gene; V was cut back by 8 bases and J by 6 bases. The CDR3 consists of 14 residues. Written as DNA, the CDR3 is TGTGCCATCGGGGACAGGGGGCGATCCGGGGAGCTGTTTTTT. Protein: CAIGDRGRSGELFF.

The rearrangement uses TRBV24-1 and TRBJ1-1; D is undetermined. The CDR3 has 13 residues. V was clipped by 0 bases and J by 3 bases, with 4 bases between them. Germline V CDR1 and CDR2: KGHDR, SFDVKD. CDR3 nucleotides: TGTGCCACCAGTGATTTGGGATACACTGAAGCTTTCTTT. Residues: CATSDLGYTEAFF.

Of note for this clonotype: A much larger clone differs by one base, so this may be a read error. This chain connects TRBV11-2 to TRBJ2-6; D gene uncertain. Looked up from germline, CDR1 is SGHAT and CDR2 is FQNNGV. The CDR3 extends over 13 amino acids. The CDR3 reads CANPPSGTNVLTF. CDR3 coding DNA: TGTGCCAATCCTCCCTCTGGGACCAACGTCCTGACTTTC.

This clonotype was recorded at least ten times. The chain employs TRBV29-1 and TRBJ1-3, with TRBD1 matching over 7 bases. With V trimmed by 6 bases and J by 3 bases, 2 bases remained unmatched. Germline V CDR1 and CDR2: SQVTM, ANQGSEA. This CDR3 contains 12 residues. The CDR3 region has the DNA TGCAGCGTGTGGACAGGTGGAAACACCATATATTTT. Amino acids: CSVWTGGNTIYF.

This sequence joins TRBV2 and TRBJ2-7; D is perhaps TRBD1 (6 bases). This CDR3 has 14 amino acids. The germline gives CDR1 SNHLY, CDR2 FYNNEI. V lost 4 bases to trimming and J lost 7 bases, with 17 bases between them. DNA of the CDR3: TGTGCCAGCAGTGGGGCTAGCTGGGACAATGAGCAGTACTTC. Protein sequence: CASSGASWDNEQYF.

The rearrangement uses TRBV6-5 and TRBJ2-5; perhaps TRBD2 as D (6 bases). CDR1 and CDR2 (germline): MNHEY, SVGAGI. The CDR3 has 16 residues. V dropped 5 bases and J dropped 5 bases, with 21 bases sitting between them. CDR3 region: CASSNRDFSHSETQYF. CDR3 bases: TGTGCCAGCAGTAACCGGGACTTCTCACACTCGGAGACCCAGTACTTC.

The sample holds a few counts of this clonotype. J is TRBJ1-6 and V is TRBV7-9, with D possibly matching TRBD1 (6 bases). CDR3 length: 12 amino acids. Germline CDR1 is SEHNR and CDR2 is FQNEAQ (reference sequence). Trimming stripped 1 base from V and 11 bases from J, with 6 bases between. Here the CDR3 DNA reads TGTGCCAGCAGCTTAGAGGGGGCACCCCTCCACTTT. Residues: CASSLEGAPLHF.

On this clonotype itself: The conserved phenylalanine or tryptophan is not found at the CDR3 terminus, so this likely reflects a read error. The limits of the CDR3 on the DNA are not certain, so only TCRdb's listed CDR3 is given. The chain recombines TRBV2 with TRBJ1-1. The CDR3 is 9 amino acids in total, end residues counted. Per germline, CDR1 SNHLY and CDR2 FYNNEI. CDR3 sequence: CASRSGVFS.

In its sample, this clonotype was seen once. The CDR3 nucleotides are TGCAGCAGTGAATGGCAGGCAACTTCCTACGAGCAGTACTTC. Its protein is CSSEWQATSYEQYF. The genes are TRBV29-1 and TRBJ2-7; D remains unclear. This CDR3 contains 14 residues. The germline CDR1 and CDR2 sequences are SQVTM and ANQGSEA. V lost 8 bases, J lost 1 base, and 18 bases lay in between.

V and J are TRBV20-1 and TRBJ1-1; D gene uncertain. CDR3 length: 13 amino acids. Germline V gene data show CDR1 as DFQATT and CDR2 as SNEGSKA (reference sequence). With 4 bases removed from V and 0 bases from J, the gap between germline ends came to 9 bases. DNA of the CDR3: TGCAGTGCTACCTGGGGAATGAACACTGAAGCTTTCTTT. As protein: CSATWGMNTEAFF.

This clonotype was seen many times. J is TRBJ1-2 and V is TRBV29-1; D unresolved. Germline V gives CDR1 SQVTM, CDR2 ANQGSEA. The ends were cut back, 5 bases at V and 3 bases at J, with 7 bases in the middle. This CDR3 is 11 amino acids long. The CDR3 coding sequence is TGCAGCGTTCGGCAGTACTATGGCTACACCTTC. Translating gives CSVRQYYGYTF.

DNA for the CDR3: TGCAGTGCTAGCGCGAGGGCCGGTAGCACTGAAGCTTTCTTT. Its translation is CSASARAGSTEAFF. The chain carries TRBV20-1 and TRBJ1-1, with D uncertain. V gave up 3 bases and J gave up 4 bases, with 15 bases separating them. Germline V gene lookup returns CDR1 DFQATT and CDR2 SNEGSKA (reference sequence). The CDR3 consists of 14 residues.

V gene TRBV19 combines with J gene TRBJ1-3; D ambiguous. The CDR3 runs 14 residues. Germline CDR1 is LNHDA and CDR2 is SQIVND (reference sequence). Trimming pared 5 bases from V and 4 bases from J, leaving 12 bases between. CDR3 sequence reads: CASSARPGGNTIYF. The DNA for the CDR3 is TGTGCCAGTAGTGCGCGCCCGGGGGGAAACACCATATATTTT.